The rows below give T cell receptor beta chains drawn from one sample of a study of cytomegalovirus exposure and HLA in healthy donors. Profiled with immunoSEQ multiplex PCR; TCRdb holds only in-frame clones, not every one. Of 200,000 to 300,000 clones in the sample, 80% to 90% were seen once. The sequencing sample was made of PBMCs. The receptors were gathered from a woman in her thirties or forties in good health and CMV-seropositive. Each CDR3 is given with its conserved first and last residue. The D gene is left open where the match is weak. A row's size may be missing; if present it is once, few, many or a size class.

clone size: .; J gene: TRBJ1-1; D gene: TRBD1; V gene: TRBV7-9; CDR3 DNA: TGTGCCAGCAGACAGGGGTTGAACACTGAAGCTTTCTTT; CDR3 protein: CASRQGLNTEAFF
clone size: .; J gene: TRBJ1-1; D gene: .; V gene: TRBV14; CDR3 DNA: TGTGCCAGCAGCCGAGACTGGAACACTGAAGCTTTCTTT; CDR3 protein: CASSRDWNTEAFF
clone size: once; J gene: TRBJ1-4; D gene: .; V gene: TRBV28; CDR3 DNA: TGTGCCAGCAGTTTACGGGGTGGGGGGACAAAACTGTTTTTT; CDR3 protein: CASSLRGGGTKLFF
clone size: once; J gene: TRBJ2-3; D gene: .; V gene: TRBV28; CDR3 DNA: TGTGCCAGCAGTTTAATAGGGTCAACCCGGGTGGCGGGTTTCACAGATACGCAGTATTTT; CDR3 protein: CASSLIGSTRVAGFTDTQYF
clone size: .; J gene: TRBJ2-7; D gene: TRBD1; V gene: TRBV5-1; CDR3 DNA: TGCGCCAGCAAGGGACAGGGCAACGAGCAGTACTTC; CDR3 protein: CASKGQGNEQYF
clone size: .; J gene: TRBJ1-5; D gene: .; V gene: TRBV7-9; CDR3 DNA: TGTGCCAGCAGCTTAGAGAGGGATGGCAGCAATCAGCCCCAGCATTTT; CDR3 protein: CASSLERDGSNQPQHF
clone size: .; J gene: TRBJ2-3; D gene: TRBD2; V gene: TRBV4-2; CDR3 DNA: TGTGCCAGCAGCCAAGAAAGGCTAGCGGGAGTACGGGGCACAGATACGCAGTATTTT; CDR3 protein: CASSQERLAGVRGTDTQYF
clone size: .; J gene: TRBJ1-1; D gene: .; V gene: TRBV23-1; CDR3 DNA: TGCGCCAGCAGGTCCTCCGGTCTCCCCCAAGCTTTCTTT; CDR3 protein: CASRSSGLPQAFF
clone size: .; J gene: TRBJ1-6; D gene: .; V gene: TRBV6-5; CDR3 DNA: TGTGCCAGCAGTTACTCAGGCCAGGCCTATAATTCACCCCTCCACTTT; CDR3 protein: CASSYSGQAYNSPLHF
clone size: .; J gene: TRBJ2-5; D gene: .; V gene: TRBV7-9; CDR3 DNA: TGTGCCAGCCACAGGGTTGGAGACGGAGAGACCCAGTACTTC; CDR3 protein: CASHRVGDGETQYF
clone size: .; J gene: TRBJ2-1; D gene: TRBD2; V gene: TRBV5-8; CDR3 DNA: TGTGCCAGCAGCTTGAAGGGGTGGCGGGGGGATGAGCAGTTCTTC; CDR3 protein: CASSLKGWRGDEQFF
clone size: .; J gene: TRBJ1-4; D gene: .; V gene: TRBV28; CDR3 DNA: TGTGCCAGCACCGCAGGGTGGGAAAAACTGTTTTTT; CDR3 protein: CASTAGWEKLFF
clone size: .; J gene: TRBJ1-1; D gene: .; V gene: TRBV4-2; CDR3 DNA: TGTGCCAGCAGCCCGTTCCGAGGGGGTGAAGCTTTCTTT; CDR3 protein: CASSPFRGGEAFF
clone size: .; J gene: TRBJ1-2; D gene: TRBD1; V gene: TRBV7-9; CDR3 DNA: TGTGCCAGCAGCTTAGGGACAGGGATCAGCGGCTATGGCTACACCTTC; CDR3 protein: CASSLGTGISGYGYTF
clone size: .; J gene: TRBJ1-1; D gene: .; V gene: TRBV7-2; CDR3 DNA: TGTGCCAGCACAAACCGACAGAACACTGAAGCTTTCTTT; CDR3 protein: CASTNRQNTEAFF
clone size: .; J gene: TRBJ1-1; D gene: .; V gene: TRBV28; CDR3 DNA: TGTGCCAGCAGTTTGGGGGGTTTGGGGACTGAAGCTTTCTTT; CDR3 protein: CASSLGGLGTEAFF
clone size: .; J gene: TRBJ2-7; D gene: .; V gene: TRBV15; CDR3 DNA: TGTGCCACCAGCAGAGTTAACTACGAGCAGTACTTC; CDR3 protein: CATSRVNYEQYF
clone size: .; J gene: TRBJ1-2; D gene: .; V gene: TRBV7-9; CDR3 DNA: TGTTCCAGCAGCCCCCATCAGAGCAGGGTAGACGGCTACACCTTC; CDR3 protein: CSSSPHQSRVDGYTF
clone size: .; J gene: TRBJ2-1; D gene: TRBD2; V gene: TRBV6-5; CDR3 DNA: TGTGCCAGCAGTTCTCGGACTAGCGGGATTAATGAGCAGTTCTTC; CDR3 protein: CASSSRTSGINEQFF
clone size: .; J gene: TRBJ1-1; D gene: .; V gene: TRBV11-1; CDR3 DNA: TGTGCCAGCAGCGACAACAGGGCGGCTTTCTTT; CDR3 protein: CASSDNRAAFF
clone size: .; J gene: TRBJ2-4; D gene: .; V gene: TRBV11-1; CDR3 DNA: TGTGCCAGCAGTCAGGGGACCAAAAACATTCAGTACTTC; CDR3 protein: CASSQGTKNIQYF
clone size: .; J gene: TRBJ1-1; D gene: .; V gene: TRBV4-3; CDR3 DNA: TGCGCCAGCAGCCGATTAGGACAAGGGCCCGAGACCGACATGAACACTGAAGCTTTCTTT; CDR3 protein: CASSRLGQGPETDMNTEAFF
clone size: .; J gene: TRBJ2-7; D gene: TRBD1; V gene: TRBV6-6; CDR3 DNA: TGTGCCAGCAGTTCAAACACTCAAAACACAGGGGAACAGTACTTC; CDR3 protein: CASSSNTQNTGEQYF
clone size: .; J gene: TRBJ2-7; D gene: TRBD2; V gene: TRBV19; CDR3 DNA: TGTGCCAGTAGTATTGGGACTAGCGGGAAAGGGTCCTACGAGCAGTACTTC; CDR3 protein: CASSIGTSGKGSYEQYF
clone size: .; J gene: TRBJ2-7; D gene: .; V gene: TRBV30; CDR3 DNA: TGTGCCGTAGAAAAAAGGAGAGCCCCCTACGAGCAGTACTTC; CDR3 protein: CAVEKRRAPYEQYF
clone size: .; J gene: TRBJ2-2; D gene: TRBD2; V gene: TRBV7-3; CDR3 DNA: TGTGCCAGCAGCTACCCGACTAGCGGGAGGGGGCTTGACGCCGGGGAGCTGTTTTTT; CDR3 protein: CASSYPTSGRGLDAGELFF
clone size: .; J gene: TRBJ1-2; D gene: .; V gene: TRBV28; CDR3 DNA: TGTGCCAGCAGTCCCACAGGGAGTCCCTATGGCTACACCTTC; CDR3 protein: CASSPTGSPYGYTF
clone size: .; J gene: TRBJ2-3; D gene: .; V gene: TRBV18; CDR3 DNA: TGTGCCAGCTCACCAGCAGTCACAGATACGCAGTATTTT; CDR3 protein: CASSPAVTDTQYF
clone size: once; J gene: TRBJ2-7; D gene: TRBD2; V gene: TRBV6-1; CDR3 DNA: TGTGCCAGCAGTGCCCTAGCGGGAGGATCGGCCTACGAGCAGTACTTC; CDR3 protein: CASSALAGGSAYEQYF
clone size: .; J gene: TRBJ2-5; D gene: TRBD1; V gene: TRBV30; CDR3 DNA: TGTGCCTGGAGAGGGGCAGGGGGCGAGACCCAGTACTTC; CDR3 protein: CAWRGAGGETQYF
clone size: .; J gene: TRBJ2-7; D gene: TRBD2; V gene: TRBV4-3; CDR3 DNA: TGCGCCAGCAGCCAGGGGGAGGGGATCACCTACGAGCAGTACTTC; CDR3 protein: CASSQGEGITYEQYF
clone size: .; J gene: TRBJ1-1; D gene: .; V gene: TRBV18; CDR3 DNA: TGTGCCAGCTCACGGACATCCGAGAGGGAAGCTTTCTTT; CDR3 protein: CASSRTSEREAFF
clone size: .; J gene: TRBJ1-6; D gene: .; V gene: TRBV30; CDR3 DNA: TGTGCCTGGAGTGTACGGAATTCACCCCTCCACTTT; CDR3 protein: CAWSVRNSPLHF
clone size: .; J gene: TRBJ2-7; D gene: TRBD2; V gene: TRBV5-4; CDR3 DNA: TGTGCCAGCAGCTCGGGACTAGCGGGAGGACTCGAGCAGTACTTC; CDR3 protein: CASSSGLAGGLEQYF
clone size: .; J gene: TRBJ2-3; D gene: TRBD1; V gene: TRBV4-1; CDR3 DNA: TGCGCCAGCAGCCAAGAAGGACAGGGGTCCACAGATACGCAGTATTTT; CDR3 protein: CASSQEGQGSTDTQYF
clone size: .; J gene: TRBJ2-3; D gene: TRBD2; V gene: TRBV23-1; CDR3 DNA: TGCGCCAGCAGTCAACAGGGTGCAAGGGGTAGACTAGCGGGAGTTGGAGATACGCAGTATTTT; CDR3 protein: CASSQQGARGRLAGVGDTQYF
clone size: few; J gene: TRBJ1-5; D gene: TRBD1; V gene: TRBV25-1; CDR3 DNA: TGTGCCAGCAGTGAATTCACAGGGGCCAATCAGCCCCAGCATTTT; CDR3 protein: CASSEFTGANQPQHF
clone size: once; J gene: TRBJ2-3; D gene: .; V gene: TRBV29-1; CDR3 DNA: TGCAGCGCAGGGACAGATACGCAGTATTTT; CDR3 protein: CSAGTDTQYF
clone size: .; J gene: TRBJ2-2; D gene: TRBD1; V gene: TRBV2; CDR3 DNA: TGTGCCAGCAGCGGAAGGGGGACAGGGGCGAGCACCGGGGAGCTGTTTTTT; CDR3 protein: CASSGRGTGASTGELFF
clone size: few; J gene: TRBJ1-4; D gene: TRBD1; V gene: TRBV4-2; CDR3 DNA: TGTGCCAGCAGCCCCCGGACAGGGGAGAAACTGTTTTTT; CDR3 protein: CASSPRTGEKLFF
clone size: .; J gene: TRBJ1-1; D gene: .; V gene: TRBV7-3; CDR3 DNA: TGTGCCAGCAGCTTAGGTGGAGGGTTGAACACTGAAGCTTTCTTT; CDR3 protein: CASSLGGGLNTEAFF
clone size: .; J gene: TRBJ1-4; D gene: .; V gene: TRBV30; CDR3 DNA: TGTGCCTGGAACGGGGGGGGGAATGAAAAACTGTTTTTT; CDR3 protein: CAWNGGGNEKLFF
clone size: .; J gene: TRBJ2-7; D gene: .; V gene: TRBV28; CDR3 DNA: TGTGCCAGCAGTTCCCCTCCAGGGGCCCACGAGCAGTACTTC; CDR3 protein: CASSSPPGAHEQYF
clone size: .; J gene: TRBJ2-3; D gene: TRBD2; V gene: TRBV30; CDR3 DNA: TGTGCCTGGAGTGTACGGAGCGGGAGGGTCTATACGCAGTATTTT; CDR3 protein: CAWSVRSGRVYTQYF
clone size: .; J gene: TRBJ2-1; D gene: TRBD2; V gene: TRBV30; CDR3 DNA: TGTGCCTGGAGTGGATGGACTAGGAACTACAATGAGCAGTTCTTC; CDR3 protein: CAWSGWTRNYNEQFF
clone size: .; J gene: TRBJ2-1; D gene: .; V gene: TRBV4-1; CDR3 DNA: TGCGCCAGCAGCCAAGAGGGCCAGAGCTCCTACAATGAGCAGTTCTTC; CDR3 protein: CASSQEGQSSYNEQFF
clone size: .; J gene: TRBJ2-5; D gene: .; V gene: TRBV6-5; CDR3 DNA: TGTGCCAGCACTCAACCCGGGGAGACCCAGTACTTC; CDR3 protein: CASTQPGETQYF
clone size: .; J gene: TRBJ2-1; D gene: .; V gene: TRBV18; CDR3 DNA: TGTGCCAGCTCACCTTTCGTAGAGGATGAGCAGTTCTTC; CDR3 protein: CASSPFVEDEQFF
clone size: .; J gene: TRBJ2-3; D gene: .; V gene: TRBV19; CDR3 DNA: TGTGCCAGTAGTATAGACAGAGATACGCAGTATTTT; CDR3 protein: CASSIDRDTQYF
clone size: .; J gene: TRBJ2-3; D gene: .; V gene: TRBV5-8; CDR3 DNA: TGTGCCAGCAGCCGCCGACAGACGATCACAGATACGCAGTATTTT; CDR3 protein: CASSRRQTITDTQYF
clone size: .; J gene: TRBJ1-4; D gene: TRBD1; V gene: TRBV7-8; CDR3 DNA: TGTGCCAGCAGCTATGGGGGGACCAGGGGGCTTGAAAAACTGTTTTTT; CDR3 protein: CASSYGGTRGLEKLFF
clone size: .; J gene: TRBJ2-1; D gene: TRBD2; V gene: TRBV29-1; CDR3 DNA: TGCAGCGTCGATCTAGCGCGGGAGGGCTATGTTGATGAGCAGTTCTTC; CDR3 protein: CSVDLAREGYVDEQFF
clone size: .; J gene: TRBJ1-5; D gene: .; V gene: TRBV19; CDR3 DNA: TGTGCCAGTAGTATAAGGCGGAGCAATCAGCCCCAGCATTTT; CDR3 protein: CASSIRRSNQPQHF
clone size: .; J gene: TRBJ2-7; D gene: .; V gene: TRBV28; CDR3 DNA: TGTGCCATTAAAACCGGACAGCTAATACCTCAAAACTCCTACGAGCAGTACTTC; CDR3 protein: CAIKTGQLIPQNSYEQYF
clone size: .; J gene: TRBJ1-1; D gene: .; V gene: TRBV5-6; CDR3 DNA: TGTGCCAGCAGCTGGGGCGGGGGCGCGGGAACTGAAGCTTTCTTT; CDR3 protein: CASSWGGGAGTEAFF
clone size: .; J gene: TRBJ1-2; D gene: TRBD1; V gene: TRBV27; CDR3 DNA: TGTGCCAGCAGTTACCTTGGGGGACAGGGTTTTGGCTACACCTTC; CDR3 protein: CASSYLGGQGFGYTF
clone size: .; J gene: TRBJ2-1; D gene: TRBD1; V gene: TRBV18; CDR3 DNA: TGTGCCAGCTCACCACAGGGACAGTCTAACAATGAGCAGTTCTTC; CDR3 protein: CASSPQGQSNNEQFF
clone size: .; J gene: TRBJ2-7; D gene: .; V gene: TRBV18; CDR3 DNA: TGTGCCAGCTCAGAAAGAACAGCCTACGAGCAGTACTTC; CDR3 protein: CASSERTAYEQYF
clone size: .; J gene: TRBJ1-5; D gene: .; V gene: TRBV19; CDR3 DNA: TGTGCCAGTAGTATACCGCAGGGGAATGGCAATCAGCCCCAGCATTTT; CDR3 protein: CASSIPQGNGNQPQHF